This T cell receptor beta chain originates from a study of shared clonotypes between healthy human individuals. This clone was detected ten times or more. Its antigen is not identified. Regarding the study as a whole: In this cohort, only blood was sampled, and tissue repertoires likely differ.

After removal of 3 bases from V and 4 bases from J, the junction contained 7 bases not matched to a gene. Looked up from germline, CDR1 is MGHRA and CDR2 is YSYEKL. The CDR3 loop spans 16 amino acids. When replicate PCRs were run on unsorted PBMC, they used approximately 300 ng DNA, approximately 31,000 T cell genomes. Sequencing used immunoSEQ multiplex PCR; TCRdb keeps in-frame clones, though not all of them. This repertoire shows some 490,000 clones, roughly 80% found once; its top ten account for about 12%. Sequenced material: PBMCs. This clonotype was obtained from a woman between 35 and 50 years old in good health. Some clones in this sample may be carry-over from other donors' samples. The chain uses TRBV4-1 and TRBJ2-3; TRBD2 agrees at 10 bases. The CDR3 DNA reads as TGCGCCAGCAGCCAGATTACTAGCGGGACAGCAGATACGCAGTATTTT. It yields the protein CASSQITSGTADTQYF.